Below, 3 T cell receptor beta chains from the same sample are listed, as sequenced in a study of PD-1 blockade in classical Hodgkin lymphoma. This sample's time point: cycle 4 day 1 (C4D1), after about 6 weeks of nivolumab. Every single patient, without exception, relapsed after autologous stem cell transplantation, and brentuximab vedotin exposure varied. The data were produced by immunoSEQ multiplex PCR, yet TCRdb's version contains in-frame clones alone and is incomplete. The sample includes around 46,000 clones, around 91% of them seen just once. Sequencing was performed on peripheral blood mononuclear cells (PBMCs), taken before the fourth cycle of nivolumab. The receptors stem from a human donor with classical Hodgkin lymphoma.

The genes are TRBV19 and TRBJ1-5, with D unclear. The germline V gene encodes CDR1 LNHDA and CDR2 SQIVND (reference sequence). V was pared by 5 bases and J by 3 bases, with 5 bases between. The CDR3 contains 12 residues. CDR3 protein: CASSPHNQPQHF. For the CDR3, the DNA is TGTGCCAGTAGTCCCCACAATCAGCCCCAGCATTTT.

The CDR3 is CASSRLGVTNEKLFF. The CDR3 DNA is TGTGCCAGTAGCCGATTGGGAGTAACTAATGAAAAACTGTTTTTT. The chain recombines TRBV19 with TRBJ1-4, with no clear D. The CDR3 covers 15 residues. Trimming took off 6 bases at V and 1 base at J, with 12 bases between the two ends. CDR1 LNHDA and CDR2 SQIVND come from the germline V gene (reference sequence).

CDR3 region: CATRGRDRRELAIYEQYF. The CDR3 DNA reads TGTGCCACCAGGGGGCGGGACAGGAGAGAACTAGCGATCTACGAGCAGTACTTC. The V and J genes are TRBV10-3 and TRBJ2-7, with D maybe TRBD1 (8 bases). Germline V lookup: CDR1 ENHRY, CDR2 SYGVKD. The CDR3 extends over 18 amino acids. V lost 10 bases and J lost 3, with 31 bases in between.